One and the same sample provided the 25 T cell receptor beta chains below, sequenced in a study of cytomegalovirus exposure and HLA in healthy donors. Primers for the PCR totalled 60 Vbeta and 13 Jbeta. Measured with immunoSEQ multiplex PCR; TCRdb has only the in-frame clones, and not every one. The sample consists of approximately 180,000 clones, approximately 72% of them appearing once. Sequenced: PBMCs. These receptors were taken from a human donor in good health.

This sequence joins TRBV19 and TRBJ2-7; no definite D call. With 1 base removed from V and 5 bases from J, the gap between germline ends came to 15 bases. Germline CDR1 LNHDA, CDR2 SQIVND (reference sequence). The CDR3 length is 15 residues. CDR3 DNA sequence: TGTGCCAGTAGTATAGCACTGGGCCCTTCTGACGAGCAGTACTTC. It codes for CASSIALGPSDEQYF. Full variable domain (missing parts from reference TRBV19 and TRBJ2-7): DGGITQSPKYLFRKEGQNVTLSCEQNLNHDAMYWYRQDPGQGLRLIYYSQIVNDFQKGDIAEGYSVSREKKESFPLTVTSAQKNPTAFYLCASSIALGPSDEQYFGPGTRLTVT.

This clone showed up many times. The chain employs TRBV5-1 and TRBJ1-4; the match to TRBD1 covers 9 bases. V was pared by 4 bases and J by 7 bases, with 5 bases of the junction left unmatched. The CDR3 has 14 residues. Germline assignment: CDR1 SGHRS and CDR2 YFSETQ. CDR3: CASSRDRVSEKLFF. The CDR3 bases are TGCGCCAGCAGCCGGGACAGGGTTAGTGAAAAACTGTTTTTT. The variable domain in full, with the rest retrieved from reference TRBV5-1 and TRBJ1-4, is KAGVTQTPRYLIKTRGQQVTLSCSPISGHRSVSWYQQTPGQGLQFLFEYFSETQRNKGNFPGRFSGRQFSNSRSEMNVSTLELGDSALYLCASSRDRVSEKLFFGSGTQLSVL.

The V gene is TRBV6-5, the J gene TRBJ2-1; 7 bases align to TRBD2. The V and J ends lost 7 bases and 3 bases, in that order; junction bases with no gene match: 6. The CDR3 contains 14 residues. Germline V gene sequence: CDR1 MNHEY, CDR2 SVGAGI. The CDR3 DNA sequence: TGTGCCAGCAAAACCAGCGGGGTCTACAATGAGCAGTTCTTC. This encodes CASKTSGVYNEQFF.

At least ten counts were recorded for this clone. The chain carries TRBV13 and TRBJ2-7; 9 bases fit TRBD2. There are 14 residues in the CDR3. Germline V gene lookup returns CDR1 PRHDT and CDR2 FYEKMQ (reference sequence). Germline trimming cut 7 bases from V and 7 bases from J; bases unmatched to any gene: 11. In DNA form, the CDR3 reads TGTGCCAGCAACTCGAGGGGGCGGGGGGGAGAGCAGTACTTC. Its protein is CASNSRGRGGEQYF.

A few counts support this clone. The J gene is TRBJ2-1, the V gene TRBV5-1, with D possibly matching TRBD2 (6 bases). The germline V gene encodes CDR1 SGHRS and CDR2 YFSETQ. The CDR3 covers 15 residues. V was cut by 0 bases and J by 14 bases, with 21 bases left in between. The chain's CDR3 is CASSLAPDYHKSEFF. The DNA of the CDR3 is TGCGCCAGCAGCTTGGCACCGGACTACCACAAATCTGAGTTCTTC.

The table lists this clone with a few counts. This chain links TRBV7-2 with TRBJ2-3; D unresolved. The CDR3 spans 13 residues. CDR1 and CDR2 (germline): SGHTA, FQGNSA. Between the trimmed V and J ends, which lost 4 bases and 5 bases, there was a span of 10 bases. Here the CDR3 DNA reads TGTGCCAGCAGCTCCGAACTGCTAGATACGCAGTATTTT. Translating it yields CASSSELLDTQYF.

The chain uses TRBV27 and TRBJ1-1; D ambiguous. CDR3 length equals 15 residues. Germline CDR1 is MNHEY and CDR2 is SMNVEV (reference sequence). V lost 7 bases to trimming and J lost 1 base, with 16 bases between them. The CDR3 loop is CASTRLGSGNTEAFF. CDR3 in DNA: TGTGCCAGCACCCGACTCGGGTCGGGGAACACTGAAGCTTTCTTT.

The chain employs TRBV5-1 and TRBJ2-5; 9 bases agree with TRBD2. After removal of 2 bases from V and 5 bases from J, the junction contained 7 bases not matched to a gene. Germline V gene lookup returns CDR1 SGHRS and CDR2 YFSETQ. The CDR3 is 15 residues long. The CDR3 nucleotides are TGCGCCAGCAGCTTCTTTGCGGGGGGGCCTGAGACCCAGTACTTC. It specifies CASSFFAGGPETQYF.

The V and J genes are TRBV10-1 and TRBJ2-2; the D is unclear. Deletions cut 3 bases from V and 0 bases from J, with 11 bases between. The CDR3 is made up of 16 amino acids. Germline V CDR1 and CDR2: WNHNN, SYGVQD (reference sequence). The CDR3 region has the DNA TGCGCCAGCAGTGAAGGTTGGCAGGCGAACACCGGGGAGCTGTTTTTT. Encoded protein: CASSEGWQANTGELFF.

The rearrangement uses TRBV2 and TRBJ2-3; 8 positions agree with TRBD2. The CDR3 sequence is 13 residues long. Trimming took 8 bases from V and 3 from J; bases not matched to a gene: 4. Germline CDR1 is SNHLY and CDR2 is FYNNEI. The CDR3 sequence: CASGTGGTDTQYF. The CDR3 DNA follows: TGTGCCAGCGGGACGGGGGGGACAGATACGCAGTATTTT.

J is TRBJ1-1 and V is TRBV6-1, with TRBD1 identical over 8 bases. Germline V gene lookup returns CDR1 MNHNS and CDR2 SASEGT. The J segment lost 5 bases and the V segment lost 3 bases, leaving 14 bases of the junction unmatched. The CDR3 spans 17 residues. As DNA, the CDR3 is TGTGCCAGCAGTGAGCGCAGACAGGGGCGGCTGGGTACTGAAGCTTTCTTT. Encoded protein: CASSERRQGRLGTEAFF.

The chain couples TRBV5-1 to TRBJ2-2, with a possible D match to TRBD2 (6 bases). V lost 4 bases to trimming and J lost 7 bases, with 20 bases between them. Germline CDR1 SGHRS, CDR2 YFSETQ. The CDR3 length is 16 residues. The CDR3 nucleotides are TGCGCCAGCAGCACTGGCGGGGCGCGGTGGCACGGGGAGCTGTTTTTT. Protein: CASSTGGARWHGELFF.

J is TRBJ2-1 and V is TRBV14; D might be TRBD1 (5 bases). This CDR3 is built from 14 residues. Germline assignment: CDR1 SGHDN and CDR2 FVKESK. Trimming left V 1 base short and J 12 bases short, with 16 bases between. The CDR3 DNA follows: TGTGCCAGCAGCCAAGGGGGCAGCCCCGAAGGGCAGTTCTTC. Translation: CASSQGGSPEGQFF.

The rearrangement uses TRBV12-5 and TRBJ2-7; 8 bases are shared with TRBD2. CDR1 is LGHNT, CDR2 FRNRAP, per germline. V shed 0 bases, J shed 2 bases, and the junction held 9 bases outside the gene matches. The CDR3 runs to 17 residues. The CDR3: CASGLVRGAGAPYEQYF. CDR3 sequence (DNA): TGTGCTAGTGGTTTGGTACGAGGAGCGGGGGCGCCCTACGAGCAGTACTTC. The full variable domain, its missing parts supplied by reference TRBV12-5 and TRBJ2-7, is DARVTQTPRHKVTEMGQEVTMRCQPILGHNTVFWYRQTMMQGLELLAYFRNRAPLDDSGMPKDRFSAEMPDATLATLKIQPSEPRDSAVYFCASGLVRGAGAPYEQYFGPGTRLTVT.

This chain connects TRBV29-1 to TRBJ1-2; possible D gene TRBD1, 6 bases. The V end was cut by 5 bases, the J end by 3 bases, with 22 bases between. The CDR3 covers 16 residues. Germline values: CDR1 SQVTM, CDR2 ANQGSEA. Written as DNA, the CDR3 is TGCAGCGTTCTGACGGACTGGGAGGGGGTTTACTATGGCTACACCTTC. Translating it yields CSVLTDWEGVYYGYTF.

This chain uses TRBV5-4 with TRBJ1-2; D gene uncertain. The CDR3 contains 14 residues. V shed 0 bases and J shed 3 bases, with 9 bases lying between them. The germline CDR1 and CDR2 sequences are SGHNT and YYREEE (reference sequence). CDR3 in amino acids: CASSLAREDYGYTF. The CDR3 DNA is TGTGCCAGCAGCTTGGCTAGGGAGGACTATGGCTACACCTTC.

CDR3 DNA: TGTGCCAGCAGCTTAGAGGGAGGTAGAAGTAACTATGGCTACACCTTC. It translates to CASSLEGGRSNYGYTF. The rearrangement uses TRBV7-9 and TRBJ1-2; no reliable D call. The CDR3 is 16 residues long. Germline CDR1 is SEHNR and CDR2 is FQNEAQ (reference sequence). The V gene lost 1 base and the J gene lost 1 base, with 13 bases spanning the gap.

This chain uses TRBV7-2 with TRBJ2-2, with D unclear. There are 13 residues in the CDR3. CDR1 is SGHTA, CDR2 FQGNSA, per germline. The V end lost 5 bases, the J end lost 4 bases, and 8 bases lay between the germline ends. CDR3 sequence: CASSLNPTGELFF. The CDR3 nucleotides are TGTGCCAGCAGCCTAAACCCCACCGGGGAGCTGTTTTTT.

This clone was detected only once. The chain recombines TRBV19 with TRBJ2-5; 7 bases map to TRBD1. The CDR3 loop spans 13 amino acids. V lost 6 bases and J lost 1; bases outside the gene matches: 2. CDR1 and CDR2 from the germline V gene are LNHDA and SQIVND (reference sequence). The CDR3 loop is CASSGDSQETQYF. CDR3 coding DNA: TGTGCCAGTAGCGGGGACAGCCAAGAGACCCAGTACTTC.

The V gene is TRBV7-9, the J gene TRBJ1-1, with D perhaps TRBD1 (5 bases). The CDR3 contains 13 residues. CDR1 is SEHNR and CDR2 is FQNEAQ in the germline V gene (reference sequence). V was shortened by 5 bases and J by 4 bases, with 11 bases between the two germline ends. Here the CDR3 reads CASSTDRVTEAFF. For the CDR3, the DNA is TGTGCCAGCAGCACAGACAGAGTCACTGAAGCTTTCTTT.

This clone has only a few counts. The gene calls are TRBV5-1 and TRBJ2-7; 9 positions match TRBD1. CDR1 and CDR2 from the germline V gene are SGHRS and YFSETQ. V lost 1 base and J lost 5; bases outside the gene matches: 4. The CDR3 runs 14 residues. CDR3: CASSLRGQGDEQYF. The CDR3 nucleotides read TGCGCCAGCAGCTTGCGGGGACAGGGCGACGAGCAGTACTTC.

The rearrangement links TRBV9 to TRBJ1-4; 9 positions agree with TRBD1. The V segment lost 4 bases and the J segment 4 bases; nucleotides outside the gene matches: 5. CDR3 length: 15 amino acids. The germline V gene has CDR1 SGDLS and CDR2 YYNGEE. CDR3 nucleotides: TGTGCCAGCAGCAAGGGACAGGGTCTTAATGAAAAACTGTTTTTT. Translation: CASSKGQGLNEKLFF.

The V call is TRBV6-1, the J call TRBJ1-4; the match to TRBD1 covers 7 bases. Germline CDR1 and CDR2: MNHNS and SASEGT. This CDR3 contains 13 residues. Unmatched junction bases numbered 7, after V lost 7 bases and J lost 8 bases. The CDR3 region has the DNA TGTGCCAGCATGACAGGGTTTGGGGAAAAACTGTTTTTT. This gives the protein CASMTGFGEKLFF.

This clone has only a few counts. The chain links TRBV25-1 to TRBJ1-5, with 7 bases matching TRBD1. CDR1 MGHDK and CDR2 SYGVNS come from the germline V gene. V lost 5 bases and J lost 4; bases outside the gene matches: 5. The CDR3 loop spans 14 amino acids. CDR3 in amino acids: CASSPGQTNQPQHF. The CDR3 region has the DNA TGTGCCAGCAGTCCGGGACAGACTAATCAGCCCCAGCATTTT.

The chain links TRBV29-1 to TRBJ1-2; D remains ambiguous. Germline V gene data show CDR1 as SQVTM and CDR2 as ANQGSEA. With 6 bases removed from V and 5 bases from J, the gap between germline ends came to 16 bases. The CDR3 covers 13 residues. As DNA, the CDR3 is TGCAGCGTGCGAGACTGGAGGGCTTATGGCTACACCTTC. Translation: CSVRDWRAYGYTF.